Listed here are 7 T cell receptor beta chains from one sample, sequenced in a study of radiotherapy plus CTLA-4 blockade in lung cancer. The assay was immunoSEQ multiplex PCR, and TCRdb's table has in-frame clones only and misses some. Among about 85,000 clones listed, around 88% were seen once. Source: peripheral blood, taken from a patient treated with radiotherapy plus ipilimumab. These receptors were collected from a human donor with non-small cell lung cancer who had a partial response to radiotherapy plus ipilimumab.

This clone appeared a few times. CDR3 amino acids: CASSLAGNNYGYTF. DNA of the CDR3: TGTGCCAGCAGCTTGGCCGGGAATAACTATGGCTACACCTTC. This chain uses TRBV5-4 with TRBJ1-2; the D is unclear. Trimming pared 0 bases from V and 1 base from J, leaving 7 bases between. Germline loops: CDR1 SGHNT, CDR2 YYREEE (reference sequence). CDR3 size: 14 residues.

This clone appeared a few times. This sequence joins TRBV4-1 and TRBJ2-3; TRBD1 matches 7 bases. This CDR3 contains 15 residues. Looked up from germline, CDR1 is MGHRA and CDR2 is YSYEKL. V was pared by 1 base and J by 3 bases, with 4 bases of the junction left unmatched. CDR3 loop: CASSQGQGITDTQYF. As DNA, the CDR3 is TGCGCCAGCAGCCAAGGACAGGGTATTACAGATACGCAGTATTTT.

The CDR3 protein is CASSLQETEAFF. As DNA, the CDR3 is TGTGCCAGCAGCTTACAGGAAACTGAAGCTTTCTTT. This chain joins TRBV28 and TRBJ1-1; TRBD1 might be the D (5 bases). Deletions cut 6 bases from V and 5 bases from J, with 10 bases between. Germline V lookup: CDR1 MDHEN, CDR2 SYDVKM. The CDR3 loop spans 12 amino acids.

The CDR3 region is CASSLGSLETQYF. The CDR3 DNA reads as TGTGCCAGCAGCTTAGGTAGCCTGGAGACCCAGTACTTC. The chain combines TRBV11-3 with TRBJ2-5, with unresolved D. The CDR3 runs to 13 residues. Trimming stripped 1 base from V and 5 bases from J, with 8 bases between. Germline V gene data show CDR1 as SGHNT and CDR2 as YENEEA.

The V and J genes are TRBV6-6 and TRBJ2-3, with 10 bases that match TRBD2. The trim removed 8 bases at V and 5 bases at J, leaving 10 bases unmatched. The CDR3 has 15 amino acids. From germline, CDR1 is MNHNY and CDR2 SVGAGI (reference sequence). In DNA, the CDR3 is TGTGCCAGCGGAAAAGCGGGAGGGCCCGGAGATACGCAGTATTTT. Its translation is CASGKAGGPGDTQYF.

CDR3 residues: CASTSQGLYGYTF. CDR3 bases: TGTGCCAGCACCTCACAGGGCCTCTATGGCTACACCTTC. The chain carries TRBV28 and TRBJ1-2, with a weak D call TRBD1 (6 bases). The CDR3 length is 13 residues. The V end was cut by 7 bases, the J end by 4 bases, with 13 bases between. Germline V gene lookup returns CDR1 MDHEN and CDR2 SYDVKM.

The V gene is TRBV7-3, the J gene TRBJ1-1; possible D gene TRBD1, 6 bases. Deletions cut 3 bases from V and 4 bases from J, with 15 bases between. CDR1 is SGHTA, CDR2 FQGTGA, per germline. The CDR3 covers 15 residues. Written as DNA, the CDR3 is TGTGCCAGCAGCTTTGGGGGGGGGCGCAGCACTGAAGCTTTCTTT. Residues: CASSFGGGRSTEAFF.